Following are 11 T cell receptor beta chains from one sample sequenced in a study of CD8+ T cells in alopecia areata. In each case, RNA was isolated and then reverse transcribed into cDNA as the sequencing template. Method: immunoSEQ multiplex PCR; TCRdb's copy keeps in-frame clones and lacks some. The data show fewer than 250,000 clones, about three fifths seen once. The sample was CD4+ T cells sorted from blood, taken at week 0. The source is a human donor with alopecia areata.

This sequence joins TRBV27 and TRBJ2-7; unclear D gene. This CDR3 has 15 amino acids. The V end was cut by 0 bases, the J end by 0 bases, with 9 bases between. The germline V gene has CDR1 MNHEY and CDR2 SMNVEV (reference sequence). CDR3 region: CASSLSPRLSYEQYF. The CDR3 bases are TGTGCCAGCAGTTTATCGCCCAGGCTCTCCTACGAGCAGTACTTC.

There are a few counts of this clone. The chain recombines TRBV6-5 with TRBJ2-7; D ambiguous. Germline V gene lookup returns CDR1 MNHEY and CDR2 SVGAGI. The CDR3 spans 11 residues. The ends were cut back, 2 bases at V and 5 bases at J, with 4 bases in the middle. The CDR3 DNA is TGTGCCAGCAGTTACAGGGACGAGCAGTACTTC. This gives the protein CASSYRDEQYF.

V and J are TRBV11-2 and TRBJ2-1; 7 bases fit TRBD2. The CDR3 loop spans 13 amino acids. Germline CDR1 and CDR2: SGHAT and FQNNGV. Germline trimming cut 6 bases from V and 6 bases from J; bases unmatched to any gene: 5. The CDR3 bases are TGTGCCAGCAGGCCCGCTAGCGGCAATGAGCAGTTCTTC. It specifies CASRPASGNEQFF.

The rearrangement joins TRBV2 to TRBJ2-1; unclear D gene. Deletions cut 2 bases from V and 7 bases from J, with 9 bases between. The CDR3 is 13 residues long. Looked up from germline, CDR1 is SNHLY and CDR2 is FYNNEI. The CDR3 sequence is CASSENGVNEQFF. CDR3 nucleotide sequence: TGTGCCAGCAGTGAAAATGGAGTAAATGAGCAGTTCTTC.

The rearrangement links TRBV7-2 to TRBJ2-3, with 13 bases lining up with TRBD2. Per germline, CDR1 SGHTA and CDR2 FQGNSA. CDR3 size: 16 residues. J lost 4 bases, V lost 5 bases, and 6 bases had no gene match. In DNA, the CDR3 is TGTGCCAGCAGCCTGGGACTAGCGGGATGGGCAGATACGCAGTATTTT. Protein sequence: CASSLGLAGWADTQYF.

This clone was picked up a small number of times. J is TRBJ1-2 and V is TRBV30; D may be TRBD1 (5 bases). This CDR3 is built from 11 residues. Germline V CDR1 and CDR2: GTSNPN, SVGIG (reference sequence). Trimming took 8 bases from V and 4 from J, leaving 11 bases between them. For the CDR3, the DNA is TGTGCCAGTCGACAGCCCTATGGCTACACCTTC. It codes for CASRQPYGYTF.

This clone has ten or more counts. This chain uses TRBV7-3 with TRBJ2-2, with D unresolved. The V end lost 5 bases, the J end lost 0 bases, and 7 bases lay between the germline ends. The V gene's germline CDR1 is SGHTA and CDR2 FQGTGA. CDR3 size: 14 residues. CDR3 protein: CASSPQPNTGELFF. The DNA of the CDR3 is TGTGCCAGCAGCCCCCAGCCGAACACCGGGGAGCTGTTTTTT.

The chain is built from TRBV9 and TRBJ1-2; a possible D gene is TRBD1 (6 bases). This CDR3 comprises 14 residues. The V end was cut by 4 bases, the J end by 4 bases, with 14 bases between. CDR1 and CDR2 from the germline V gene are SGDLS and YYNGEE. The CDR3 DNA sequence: TGTGCCAGCAGCTCCCGGGGAGGGGGCTATGGCTACACCTTC. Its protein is CASSSRGGGYGYTF.

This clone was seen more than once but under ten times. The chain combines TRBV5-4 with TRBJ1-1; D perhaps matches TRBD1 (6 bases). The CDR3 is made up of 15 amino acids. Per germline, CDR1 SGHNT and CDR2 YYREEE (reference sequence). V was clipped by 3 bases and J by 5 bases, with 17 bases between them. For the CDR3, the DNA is TGTGCCAGCAGCTGGGCGGGGGCGCAAGGAACTGAAGCTTTCTTT. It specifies CASSWAGAQGTEAFF.

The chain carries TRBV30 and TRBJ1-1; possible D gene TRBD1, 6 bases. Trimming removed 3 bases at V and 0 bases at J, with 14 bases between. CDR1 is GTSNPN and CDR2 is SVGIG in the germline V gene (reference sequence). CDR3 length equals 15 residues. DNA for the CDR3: TGTGCCTGGAGCCGGGACACTTACCTGAACACTGAAGCTTTCTTT. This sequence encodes CAWSRDTYLNTEAFF.

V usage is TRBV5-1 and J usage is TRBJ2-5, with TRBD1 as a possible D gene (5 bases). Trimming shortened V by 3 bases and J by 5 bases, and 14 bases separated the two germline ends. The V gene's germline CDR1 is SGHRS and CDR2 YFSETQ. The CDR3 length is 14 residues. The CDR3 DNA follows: TGCGCCAGCAGCTCAACCCAGGGTACGGAGACCCAGTACTTC. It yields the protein CASSSTQGTETQYF.